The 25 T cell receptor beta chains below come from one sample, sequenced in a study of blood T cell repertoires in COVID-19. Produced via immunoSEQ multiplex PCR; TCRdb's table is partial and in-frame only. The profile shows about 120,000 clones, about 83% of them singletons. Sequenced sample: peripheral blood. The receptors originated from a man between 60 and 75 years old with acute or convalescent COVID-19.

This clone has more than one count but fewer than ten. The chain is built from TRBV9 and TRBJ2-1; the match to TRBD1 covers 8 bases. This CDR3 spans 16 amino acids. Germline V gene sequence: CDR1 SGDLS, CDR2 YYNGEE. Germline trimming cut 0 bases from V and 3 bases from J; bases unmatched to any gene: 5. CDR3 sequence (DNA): TGTGCCAGCAGCGTAGGGTCAGGGGGCGGCTACAATGAGCAGTTCTTC. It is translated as CASSVGSGGGYNEQFF.

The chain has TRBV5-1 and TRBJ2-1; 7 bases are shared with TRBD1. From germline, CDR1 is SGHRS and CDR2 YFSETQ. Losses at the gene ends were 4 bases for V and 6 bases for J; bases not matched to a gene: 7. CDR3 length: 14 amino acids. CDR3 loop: CASSSLQGSNEQFF. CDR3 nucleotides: TGCGCCAGCAGCAGCCTACAGGGGAGCAATGAGCAGTTCTTC.

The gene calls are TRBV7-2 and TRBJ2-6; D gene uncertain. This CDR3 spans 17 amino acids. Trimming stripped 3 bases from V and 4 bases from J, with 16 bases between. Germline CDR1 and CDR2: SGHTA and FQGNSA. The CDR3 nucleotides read TGTGCCAGCAGCTTTGCATCCCTAGTTACCGGGGCCAACGTCCTGACTTTC. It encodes CASSFASLVTGANVLTF.

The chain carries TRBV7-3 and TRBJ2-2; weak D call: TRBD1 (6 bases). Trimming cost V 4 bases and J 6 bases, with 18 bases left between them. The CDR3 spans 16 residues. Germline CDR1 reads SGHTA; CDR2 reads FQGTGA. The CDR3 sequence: CASSSVPVGAAGELFF. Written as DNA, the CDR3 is TGTGCCAGCAGCTCAGTCCCAGTGGGGGCGGCCGGGGAGCTGTTTTTT.

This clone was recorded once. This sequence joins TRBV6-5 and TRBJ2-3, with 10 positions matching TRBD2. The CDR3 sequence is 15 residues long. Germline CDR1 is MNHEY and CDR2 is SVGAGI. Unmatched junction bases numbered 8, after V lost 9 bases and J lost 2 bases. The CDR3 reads CASQRLAGSTDTQYF. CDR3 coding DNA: TGTGCCAGTCAAAGACTAGCGGGTTCCACAGATACGCAGTATTTT.

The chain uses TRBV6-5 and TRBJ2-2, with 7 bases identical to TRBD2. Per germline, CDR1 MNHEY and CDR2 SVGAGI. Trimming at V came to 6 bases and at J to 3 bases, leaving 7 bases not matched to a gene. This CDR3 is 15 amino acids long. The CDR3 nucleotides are TGTGCCAGCAGGCCCGTGGCGGGAGACACCGGGGAGCTGTTTTTT. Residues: CASRPVAGDTGELFF.

The CDR3 DNA follows: TGTGCCAGCAGCGTAGAGGGGGGCACAGATACGCAGTATTTT. Translated, it gives CASSVEGGTDTQYF. The chain links TRBV9 to TRBJ2-3, with D perhaps matching TRBD1 (6 bases). The CDR3 runs 14 residues. V was shortened by 0 bases and J by 1 base, with 6 bases between the two germline ends. The germline V gene encodes CDR1 SGDLS and CDR2 YYNGEE.

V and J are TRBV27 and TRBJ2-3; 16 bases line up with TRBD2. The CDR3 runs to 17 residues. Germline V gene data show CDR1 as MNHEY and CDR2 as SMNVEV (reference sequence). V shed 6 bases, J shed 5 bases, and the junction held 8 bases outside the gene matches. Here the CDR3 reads CASSHMGLAGGVDTQYF. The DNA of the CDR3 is TGTGCCAGCAGCCACATGGGACTAGCGGGAGGGGTAGATACGCAGTATTTT.

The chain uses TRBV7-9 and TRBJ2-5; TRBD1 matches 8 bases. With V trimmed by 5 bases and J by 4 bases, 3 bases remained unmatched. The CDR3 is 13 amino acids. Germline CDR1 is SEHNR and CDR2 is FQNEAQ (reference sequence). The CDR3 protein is CASSPDRGETQYF. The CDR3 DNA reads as TGTGCCAGCAGCCCAGACAGGGGAGAGACCCAGTACTTC.

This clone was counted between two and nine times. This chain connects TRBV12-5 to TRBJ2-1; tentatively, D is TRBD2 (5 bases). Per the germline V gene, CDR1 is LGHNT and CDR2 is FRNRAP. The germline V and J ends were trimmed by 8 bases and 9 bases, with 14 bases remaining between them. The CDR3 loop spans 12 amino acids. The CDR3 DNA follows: TGTGCTAGTTCGACATACGGGGTTGAGCAGTTCTTC. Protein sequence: CASSTYGVEQFF.

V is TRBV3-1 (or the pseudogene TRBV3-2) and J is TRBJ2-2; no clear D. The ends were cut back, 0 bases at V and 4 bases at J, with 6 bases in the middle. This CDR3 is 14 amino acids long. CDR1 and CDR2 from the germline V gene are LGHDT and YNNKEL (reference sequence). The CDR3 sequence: CASSQDTRTGELFF. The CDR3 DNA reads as TGTGCCAGCAGCCAAGATACGCGCACCGGGGAGCTGTTTTTT.

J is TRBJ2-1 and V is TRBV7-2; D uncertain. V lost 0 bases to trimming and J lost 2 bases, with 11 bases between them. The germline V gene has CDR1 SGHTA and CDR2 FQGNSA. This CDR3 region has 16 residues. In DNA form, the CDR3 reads TGTGCCAGCAGCTTAGCCACAGCTTCCCCCTACAATGAGCAGTTCTTC. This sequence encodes CASSLATASPYNEQFF.

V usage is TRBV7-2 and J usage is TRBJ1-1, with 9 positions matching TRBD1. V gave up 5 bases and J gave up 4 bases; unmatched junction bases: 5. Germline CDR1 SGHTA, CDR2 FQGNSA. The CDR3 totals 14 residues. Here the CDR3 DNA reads TGTGCCAGCAGCACCCGGACAGGGGCCACTGAAGCTTTCTTT. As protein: CASSTRTGATEAFF.

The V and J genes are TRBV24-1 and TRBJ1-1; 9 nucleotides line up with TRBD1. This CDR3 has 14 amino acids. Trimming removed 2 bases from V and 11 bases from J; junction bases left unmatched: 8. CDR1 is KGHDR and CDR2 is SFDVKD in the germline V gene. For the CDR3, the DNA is TGTGCCACCAGTGATTGGGGACAGGGTGGTATCGCTTTCTTT. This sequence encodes CATSDWGQGGIAFF.

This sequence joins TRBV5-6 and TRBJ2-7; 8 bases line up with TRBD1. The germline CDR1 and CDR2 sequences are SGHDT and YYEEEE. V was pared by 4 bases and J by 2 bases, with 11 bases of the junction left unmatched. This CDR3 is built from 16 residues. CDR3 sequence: CASSVDRDRLPYEQYF. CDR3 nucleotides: TGTGCCAGCAGCGTCGACCGGGACAGGTTACCCTACGAGCAGTACTTC. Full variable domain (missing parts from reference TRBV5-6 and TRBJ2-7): DAGVTQSPTHLIKTRGQQVTLRCSPKSGHDTVSWYQQALGQGPQFIFQYYEEEERQRGNFPDRFSGHQFPNYSSELNVNALLLGDSALYLCASSVDRDRLPYEQYFGPGTRLTVT.

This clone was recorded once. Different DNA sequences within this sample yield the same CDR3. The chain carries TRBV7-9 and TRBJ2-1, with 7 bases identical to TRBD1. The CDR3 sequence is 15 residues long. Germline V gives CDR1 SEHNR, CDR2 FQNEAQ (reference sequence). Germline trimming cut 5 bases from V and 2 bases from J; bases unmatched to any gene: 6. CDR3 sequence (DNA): TGTGCCAGCAGCCCGAGGGACAGACCCTACAATGAGCAGTTCTTC. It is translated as CASSPRDRPYNEQFF. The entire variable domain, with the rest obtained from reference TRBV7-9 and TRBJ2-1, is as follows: DTGVSQNPRHKITKRGQNVTFRCDPISEHNRLYWYRQTLGQGPEFLTYFQNEAQLEKSRLLSDRFSAERPKGSFSTLEIQRTEQGDSAMYLCASSPRDRPYNEQFFGPGTRLTVL.

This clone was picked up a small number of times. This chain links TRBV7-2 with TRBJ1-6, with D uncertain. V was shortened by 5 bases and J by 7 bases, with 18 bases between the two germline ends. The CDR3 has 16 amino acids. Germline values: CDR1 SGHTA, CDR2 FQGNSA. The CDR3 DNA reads TGTGCCAGCAGCCAAGCGGTAACCACCCTGAATTCACCCCTCCACTTT. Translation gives CASSQAVTTLNSPLHF.

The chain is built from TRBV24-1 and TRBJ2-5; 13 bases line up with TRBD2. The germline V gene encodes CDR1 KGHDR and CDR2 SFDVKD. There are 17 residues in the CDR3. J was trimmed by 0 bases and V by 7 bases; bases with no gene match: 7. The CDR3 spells CATSGLAGVGDQETQYF. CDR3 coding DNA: TGTGCCACCAGCGGACTAGCGGGAGTCGGGGACCAAGAGACCCAGTACTTC.

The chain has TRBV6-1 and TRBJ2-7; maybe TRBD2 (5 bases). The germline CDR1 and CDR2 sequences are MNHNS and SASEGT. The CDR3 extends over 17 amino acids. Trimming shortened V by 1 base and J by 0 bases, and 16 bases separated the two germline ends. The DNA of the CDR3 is TGTGCCAGCAGTGAAGAGGCCCGAGCGGTACCCTCCTACGAGCAGTACTTC. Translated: CASSEEARAVPSYEQYF.

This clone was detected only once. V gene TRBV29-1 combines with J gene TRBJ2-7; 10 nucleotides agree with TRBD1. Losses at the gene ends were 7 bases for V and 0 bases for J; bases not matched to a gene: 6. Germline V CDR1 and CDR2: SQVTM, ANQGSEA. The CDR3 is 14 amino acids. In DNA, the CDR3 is TGCAGCGCCTGGACAGGGGGAACCTCCTACGAGCAGTACTTC. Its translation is CSAWTGGTSYEQYF.

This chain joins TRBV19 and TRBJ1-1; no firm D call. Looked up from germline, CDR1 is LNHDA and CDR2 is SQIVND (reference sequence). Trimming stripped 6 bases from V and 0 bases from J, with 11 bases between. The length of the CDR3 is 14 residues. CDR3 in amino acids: CASRPGGMNTEAFF. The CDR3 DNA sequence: TGTGCCAGTAGGCCAGGAGGCATGAACACTGAAGCTTTCTTT.

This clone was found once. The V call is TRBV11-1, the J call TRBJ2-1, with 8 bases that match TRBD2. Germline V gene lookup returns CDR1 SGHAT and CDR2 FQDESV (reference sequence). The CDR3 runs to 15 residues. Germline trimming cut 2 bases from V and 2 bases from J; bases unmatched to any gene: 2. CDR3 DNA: TGTGCCAGCAGCTTAAGAGCGGGAGCCTACAATGAGCAGTTCTTC. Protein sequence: CASSLRAGAYNEQFF.

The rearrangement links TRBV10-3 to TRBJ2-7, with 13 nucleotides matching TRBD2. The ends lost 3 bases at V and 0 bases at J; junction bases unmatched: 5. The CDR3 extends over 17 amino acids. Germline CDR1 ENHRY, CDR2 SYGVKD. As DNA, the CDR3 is TGTGCCATCAGTGACCCGGGACTAGCGGGGTCCTCCTACGAGCAGTACTTC. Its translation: CAISDPGLAGSSYEQYF.

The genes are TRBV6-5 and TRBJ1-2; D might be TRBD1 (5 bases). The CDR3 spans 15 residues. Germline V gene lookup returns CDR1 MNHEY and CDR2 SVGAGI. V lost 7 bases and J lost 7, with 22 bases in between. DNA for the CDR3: TGTGCCAGCACCCTAGGGCGGGGGAGGGCTAGTGGCTACACCTTC. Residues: CASTLGRGRASGYTF.

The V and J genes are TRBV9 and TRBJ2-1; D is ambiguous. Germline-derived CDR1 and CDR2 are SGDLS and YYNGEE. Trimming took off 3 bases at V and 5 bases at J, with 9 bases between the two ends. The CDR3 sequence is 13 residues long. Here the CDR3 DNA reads TGTGCCAGCAGCGCCGCACAGAACAATGAGCAGTTCTTC. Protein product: CASSAAQNNEQFF. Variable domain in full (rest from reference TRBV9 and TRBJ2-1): DSGVTQTPKHLITATGQRVTLRCSPRSGDLSVYWYQQSLDQGLQFLIQYYNGEERAKGNILERFSAQQFPDLHSELNLSSLELGDSALYFCASSAAQNNEQFFGPGTRLTVL.